Listed below are T cell receptor beta chains from one sample, sequenced in a study of cytotoxic CD8 clonotypes in ibrutinib-treated CLL. Clones were read by immunoSEQ multiplex PCR, and TCRdb kept only the in-frame ones, dropping some. This repertoire shows about 250,000 clones, about three quarters found once; its top ten account for approximately 15%. The sample was PBMCs, taken after 24 months of ibrutinib treatment. Receptor source: a human donor with chronic lymphocytic leukemia. The CDR3 runs from the conserved cysteine through the conserved F or W. Each record gives: J gene, D gene, clone size, V gene, CDR3 DNA, CDR3 protein. The D gene is left open where the match is weak. Size tells how often a clone was seen (once, few, many) or the class of an expanded clone, and some rows leave it out.

J gene: TRBJ1-2; D gene: -; clone size: few; V gene: TRBV27; CDR3 DNA: TGTGCCAGCAGCCCGCGGCGGGGGGTATTTGGCTACACCTTC; CDR3 protein: CASSPRRGVFGYTF
J gene: TRBJ2-3; D gene: TRBD2; clone size: once; V gene: TRBV7-9; CDR3 DNA: TGTGCCAGCAGCCCAAGTTTCGGAGGGAGGGCTGGTACGCAGTATTTT; CDR3 protein: CASSPSFGGRAGTQYF
J gene: TRBJ1-1; D gene: TRBD1; clone size: -; V gene: TRBV12-5; CDR3 DNA: TGTGCTAGTGGTTTGCTCGGGACAGGGGGAAATAAAGCTTTCTTT; CDR3 protein: CASGLLGTGGNKAFF
J gene: TRBJ2-1; D gene: -; clone size: -; V gene: TRBV19; CDR3 DNA: TGTGCCAGTAGGTCCGAGCGGGTAAGACACAATGAGCAGTTCTTC; CDR3 protein: CASRSERVRHNEQFF
J gene: TRBJ1-5; D gene: TRBD1; clone size: -; V gene: TRBV5-6; CDR3 DNA: TGTGCCAGCGGCCGACAGGGACAGCCCCAGCATTTT; CDR3 protein: CASGRQGQPQHF
J gene: TRBJ1-1; D gene: TRBD1; clone size: -; V gene: TRBV9; CDR3 DNA: TGTGCCAGCAGCCCACAAGAGACAGGGAAGGGGAACACTGAAGCTTTCTTT; CDR3 protein: CASSPQETGKGNTEAFF
J gene: TRBJ2-1; D gene: -; clone size: -; V gene: TRBV28; CDR3 DNA: TGTGCCAGCACCCTCCGGGTTTGGGGATGGAATGAGCAGTTCTTC; CDR3 protein: CASTLRVWGWNEQFF
J gene: TRBJ1-6; D gene: -; clone size: -; V gene: TRBV4-2; CDR3 DNA: TGTGCCAGCAGCCAAGAACTCCGGGGTTCACCCCTCCACTTT; CDR3 protein: CASSQELRGSPLHF
J gene: TRBJ1-5; D gene: -; clone size: few; V gene: TRBV30; CDR3 DNA: TGTGCCTGGAGTACGGGGGGCGCGGGGCAGCCCCAGCATTTT; CDR3 protein: CAWSTGGAGQPQHF
J gene: TRBJ2-7; D gene: -; clone size: -; V gene: TRBV7-2; CDR3 DNA: TGTGCCAGCAGCTTAGAGGGCAGAACGGCCTACGAGCAGTACTTC; CDR3 protein: CASSLEGRTAYEQYF
J gene: TRBJ2-2; D gene: TRBD2; clone size: -; V gene: TRBV7-9; CDR3 DNA: TGTGCCAGCAGCTTAGTTCCGGGACTAGCGGGGACCGGGGAGCTGTTTTTT; CDR3 protein: CASSLVPGLAGTGELFF
J gene: TRBJ1-1; D gene: -; clone size: -; V gene: TRBV15; CDR3 DNA: TGTGCCACCAGCAGAGAGTACCCCGAAAGGGAAGCTTTCTTT; CDR3 protein: CATSREYPEREAFF
J gene: TRBJ2-3; D gene: -; clone size: -; V gene: TRBV9; CDR3 DNA: TGTGCCAGCAGCGTTTCGGGAGCCTACACAGATACGCAGTATTTT; CDR3 protein: CASSVSGAYTDTQYF
J gene: TRBJ2-3; D gene: -; clone size: -; V gene: TRBV10-3; CDR3 DNA: TGTGCCATCAGTCCCTCGACTGGCACAGATACGCAGTATTTT; CDR3 protein: CAISPSTGTDTQYF
J gene: TRBJ1-2; D gene: TRBD1; clone size: -; V gene: TRBV30; CDR3 DNA: TGTGCCTGGAGCCCAGAGGGGGCGCGGGGCTACACCTTC; CDR3 protein: CAWSPEGARGYTF
J gene: TRBJ2-2; D gene: -; clone size: few; V gene: TRBV7-9; CDR3 DNA: TGTGCCAGCAGCCAGGGTGCGGGGAGCACCGGGGAGCTGTTTTTT; CDR3 protein: CASSQGAGSTGELFF
J gene: TRBJ2-1; D gene: TRBD2; clone size: -; V gene: TRBV7-2; CDR3 DNA: TGTGCCAGCAGCCTTAGCGGGTTCTCCTACAATGAGCAGTTCTTC; CDR3 protein: CASSLSGFSYNEQFF
J gene: TRBJ2-3; D gene: -; clone size: -; V gene: TRBV7-3; CDR3 DNA: TGTGCCAGCAGCTTAGCGGGCAAATCTAGCACAGATACGCAGTATTTT; CDR3 protein: CASSLAGKSSTDTQYF
J gene: TRBJ2-1; D gene: -; clone size: -; V gene: TRBV27; CDR3 DNA: TGTGCCAGCAGTTTAACTGGCAGCCGAGTCTCCTACAATGAGCAGTTCTTC; CDR3 protein: CASSLTGSRVSYNEQFF
J gene: TRBJ2-5; D gene: -; clone size: -; V gene: TRBV7-7; CDR3 DNA: TGTGCTAGCAGCTTAGTTTCTAGCGTAGGGGAGACCCAGTACTTC; CDR3 protein: CASSLVSSVGETQYF
J gene: TRBJ2-1; D gene: TRBD2; clone size: -; V gene: TRBV5-8; CDR3 DNA: TGTGCCAGCAGCTTGTACCGGGGACTAGCGGGAGACAATGAGCAGTTCTTC; CDR3 protein: CASSLYRGLAGDNEQFF
J gene: TRBJ2-5; D gene: -; clone size: -; V gene: TRBV19; CDR3 DNA: TGTGCCAGTAGGGGGGGAGAGACCCAGTACTTC; CDR3 protein: CASRGGETQYF
J gene: TRBJ2-2; D gene: -; clone size: -; V gene: TRBV12-1; CDR3 DNA: TGTGCCAGCAGCTTTGCGTTTGGGCGGGACAGGGAGCATGGCACCGGGGAGCTGTTTTTT; CDR3 protein: CASSFAFGRDREHGTGELFF
J gene: TRBJ2-2; D gene: TRBD2; clone size: -; V gene: TRBV7-6; CDR3 DNA: TGTGCCAGCAGCTTATCCCCTTCAGGACTAGCGGGAGAAACCGGGGAGCTGTTTTTT; CDR3 protein: CASSLSPSGLAGETGELFF
J gene: TRBJ1-2; D gene: -; clone size: few; V gene: TRBV9; CDR3 DNA: TGTGCCAGCAGCTCCCGGGGGGACAATGGCTACACCTTC; CDR3 protein: CASSSRGDNGYTF
J gene: TRBJ2-2; D gene: TRBD2; clone size: -; V gene: TRBV4-2; CDR3 DNA: TGTGCCAGCAGTTTAGCGGGAGCCCCCGGGGAGCTGTTTTTT; CDR3 protein: CASSLAGAPGELFF
J gene: TRBJ2-1; D gene: TRBD2; clone size: -; V gene: TRBV29-1; CDR3 DNA: TGCAGCGCGCCGAGCGGGAGTCAAATCGGCAATGAGCAGTTCTTC; CDR3 protein: CSAPSGSQIGNEQFF